This T cell receptor beta chain was sequenced during a study of T-cell memory formation after mild COVID-19. In the study overall: There were largely donor-specific TCR clusters.

As to this clonotype: Antigen unknown.

Overall study results and limits: Those CD4+ clones that contracted were mainly in CM and EM (CD8+ ones in EMRA). Day 15 to 85 contracting clones showed balanced CD4/CD8; later expanders leaned CD4+.

V lost 4 bases and J lost 4; bases outside the gene matches: 3. Germline CDR1 reads SQVTM; CDR2 reads ANQGSEA. The CDR3 totals 13 residues. TCRdb called the 5' RACE reads again in MiXCR, with one record for every CDR3 protein. The repertoire has nearly 350,000 distinct CDR3 sequences, approximately 12% of them found once; the top ten carry roughly a fifth. Material: PBMCs or a T cell subset sorted from them (not recorded which). J is TRBJ1-1 and V is TRBV29-1; 10 bases fit TRBD1. This TCR was recovered from a young man who had mild COVID-19 (a few samples of this study predate the infection). Cell type and time point are not known. The CDR3 nucleotides read TGCAGCGTTGTAGGGACAGGGGCCACTGAAGCTTTCTTT. It yields the protein CSVVGTGATEAFF.